This is a list of T cell receptor beta chains from one sample in a study of cytotoxic CD8 clonotypes in ibrutinib-treated CLL. The data were produced by immunoSEQ multiplex PCR, yet TCRdb's version contains in-frame clones alone and is incomplete. The sample shows roughly 250,000 clones, around 70% of them seen only once. The input for sequencing was PBMCs, taken after 24 months of ibrutinib treatment. The origin of the receptors is a human donor with chronic lymphocytic leukemia. Each CDR3 is given with its conserved first and last residue. The order of the fields is D gene, V gene, clone size, J gene, CDR3 DNA, CDR3 protein. A D gene is named only where the DNA matches it firmly. Size is stated for part of the rows, as once, few or many counts, or as a class when the clone is expanded.

d_gene: .; v_gene: TRBV7-2; abundance: .; j_gene: TRBJ1-1; CDR3nt: TGTGCCAGCAGGGCCCGGGCGACTGAAGCTTTCTTT; CDR3aa: CASRARATEAFF
d_gene: .; v_gene: TRBV5-1; abundance: .; j_gene: TRBJ1-4; CDR3nt: TGCGCCAGCTGCCGGATTGGGGGAGGACCTAATGAAAAACTGTTTTTT; CDR3aa: CASCRIGGGPNEKLFF
d_gene: .; v_gene: TRBV5-1; abundance: .; j_gene: TRBJ1-2; CDR3nt: TGCGCCAGCAGCTTGGTTGGAGATGGCAGGGCGTATGGCTACACCTTC; CDR3aa: CASSLVGDGRAYGYTF
d_gene: .; v_gene: TRBV7-3; abundance: .; j_gene: TRBJ2-1; CDR3nt: TGTGCCAGCAGCCAGGGTAGTGCGGGCAATGAGCAGTTCTTC; CDR3aa: CASSQGSAGNEQFF
d_gene: TRBD1; v_gene: TRBV11-2; abundance: .; j_gene: TRBJ2-5; CDR3nt: TGTGCCAGCAGCTTATATATCAGGGGGAAAGAGACCCAGTACTTC; CDR3aa: CASSLYIRGKETQYF
d_gene: TRBD2; v_gene: TRBV5-1; abundance: few; j_gene: TRBJ2-1; CDR3nt: TGCGCCAGCCTAAGAGGACTAGCGGGTTTCAATGAGCAGTTCTTC; CDR3aa: CASLRGLAGFNEQFF
d_gene: TRBD1; v_gene: TRBV5-4; abundance: .; j_gene: TRBJ2-7; CDR3nt: TGTGCCAGCAGCTGGGGACAGGGTAGGGACGAGCAGTACTTC; CDR3aa: CASSWGQGRDEQYF
d_gene: .; v_gene: TRBV9; abundance: .; j_gene: TRBJ2-7; CDR3nt: TGTGCCAGCAGCGTAGACCAGCGGAATACCTACGAGCAGTACTTC; CDR3aa: CASSVDQRNTYEQYF
d_gene: .; v_gene: TRBV5-1; abundance: .; j_gene: TRBJ2-3; CDR3nt: TGCGCCAGCAGCCACGGACGGCCCACGAGCACAGATACGCAGTATTTT; CDR3aa: CASSHGRPTSTDTQYF
d_gene: .; v_gene: TRBV2; abundance: .; j_gene: TRBJ2-3; CDR3nt: TGTGCCAGCCAGGAGGGAGTCACAGATACGCAGTATTTT; CDR3aa: CASQEGVTDTQYF
d_gene: .; v_gene: TRBV27; abundance: .; j_gene: TRBJ1-2; CDR3nt: TGTGCCAGCAGCGGCCTTTCTGGCTACACCTTC; CDR3aa: CASSGLSGYTF
d_gene: TRBD2; v_gene: TRBV27; abundance: few; j_gene: TRBJ2-5; CDR3nt: TGTGCCAGCAGTCCGGGACTAGCGGGAGCCCGAGAGACCCAGTACTTC; CDR3aa: CASSPGLAGARETQYF
d_gene: TRBD1; v_gene: TRBV2; abundance: once; j_gene: TRBJ1-1; CDR3nt: TGTGCCAGCAGGCTGGAGGGACAGACTGAAGCTTTCTTT; CDR3aa: CASRLEGQTEAFF
d_gene: .; v_gene: TRBV28; abundance: .; j_gene: TRBJ2-7; CDR3nt: TGTGCCAGCAGTTCACTAACCCCCTACGAGCAGTACTTC; CDR3aa: CASSSLTPYEQYF
d_gene: .; v_gene: TRBV15; abundance: .; j_gene: TRBJ1-2; CDR3nt: TGTGCCACCAGCAGAGATAGCTGGAGTGGAGTCTATGGCTACACCTTC; CDR3aa: CATSRDSWSGVYGYTF
d_gene: .; v_gene: TRBV2; abundance: few; j_gene: TRBJ1-4; CDR3nt: TGTGCCAGCAGTGATGACCCTATGGGGGAGAAACTGTTTTTT; CDR3aa: CASSDDPMGEKLFF
d_gene: TRBD2; v_gene: TRBV6-5; abundance: .; j_gene: TRBJ2-3; CDR3nt: TGTGCCAGCAGGAACTTGGGAGGGCGTGGAGATACGCAGTATTTT; CDR3aa: CASRNLGGRGDTQYF
d_gene: .; v_gene: TRBV27; abundance: .; j_gene: TRBJ2-3; CDR3nt: TGTGCCACCTTACGTCGGGGCACAGATACGCAGTATTTT; CDR3aa: CATLRRGTDTQYF
d_gene: TRBD1; v_gene: TRBV15; abundance: .; j_gene: TRBJ1-5; CDR3nt: TGTGCCACCAGCAGTGGACAGGGAGATCAGCCCCAGCATTTT; CDR3aa: CATSSGQGDQPQHF
d_gene: .; v_gene: TRBV13; abundance: .; j_gene: TRBJ2-7; CDR3nt: TGTGCCAGCAGCTTAGGGACTAGTTTACCCTACGAGCAGTACTTC; CDR3aa: CASSLGTSLPYEQYF
d_gene: .; v_gene: TRBV2; abundance: few; j_gene: TRBJ2-7; CDR3nt: TGTGCCAGCAGTGCTGATATCAGCGGATCCTACGAGCAGTACTTC; CDR3aa: CASSADISGSYEQYF
d_gene: TRBD1; v_gene: TRBV5-3; abundance: once; j_gene: TRBJ2-7; CDR3nt: TGTGCCAGAAGCCCGGACAGGGGAGTACCTTACGAGCAGTACTTC; CDR3aa: CARSPDRGVPYEQYF
d_gene: .; v_gene: TRBV2; abundance: .; j_gene: TRBJ2-1; CDR3nt: TGTGCCAGCAGTCGGACAGAAGCGGGCTATGGCCTTTACAATGAGCAGTTCTTC; CDR3aa: CASSRTEAGYGLYNEQFF
d_gene: .; v_gene: TRBV29-1; abundance: few; j_gene: TRBJ1-1; CDR3nt: TGCAGCGTTGAAGCAGGGTCAATCGAAGCTTTCTTT; CDR3aa: CSVEAGSIEAFF
d_gene: .; v_gene: TRBV7-2; abundance: .; j_gene: TRBJ2-5; CDR3nt: TGTGCCAGCAGCTTAGCCCCGGTGGGAGGTCAAGAGACCCAGTACTTC; CDR3aa: CASSLAPVGGQETQYF
d_gene: .; v_gene: TRBV7-7; abundance: few; j_gene: TRBJ2-2; CDR3nt: TGTGCTAGCAGCTTAGCGGCTAGCCCCGGGGAGCTGTTTTTT; CDR3aa: CASSLAASPGELFF
d_gene: .; v_gene: TRBV9; abundance: few; j_gene: TRBJ2-7; CDR3nt: TGTGCCAGCAGCCCGGGACACTCCTACGAGCAGTACTTC; CDR3aa: CASSPGHSYEQYF
d_gene: .; v_gene: TRBV6-5; abundance: few; j_gene: TRBJ1-1; CDR3nt: TGTGCCAGCAGTTACATGGGGAACACTGAAGCTTTCTTT; CDR3aa: CASSYMGNTEAFF
d_gene: TRBD1; v_gene: TRBV28; abundance: .; j_gene: TRBJ2-7; CDR3nt: TGTGCCAGCGTACTGGGACAGGGGGCAAGGGAGCAGTACTTC; CDR3aa: CASVLGQGAREQYF
d_gene: TRBD2; v_gene: TRBV7-9; abundance: few; j_gene: TRBJ2-2; CDR3nt: TGTGCCAGCAGCGACCCGGGACTAGCGGCTAACACCGGGGAGCTGTTTTTT; CDR3aa: CASSDPGLAANTGELFF
d_gene: TRBD2; v_gene: TRBV5-1; abundance: .; j_gene: TRBJ2-5; CDR3nt: TGCGCCAGCAGCTTGGACGGACTAGCGGGGGGCCAAGAGACCCAGTACTTC; CDR3aa: CASSLDGLAGGQETQYF
d_gene: TRBD2; v_gene: TRBV5-8; abundance: .; j_gene: TRBJ2-1; CDR3nt: TGTGCCAGCAGCAGGACCGGGACTAGCGGGAGGGGCAATGAGCAGTTCTTC; CDR3aa: CASSRTGTSGRGNEQFF
d_gene: .; v_gene: TRBV18; abundance: once; j_gene: TRBJ2-1; CDR3nt: TGTGCCAGCTCACCAGCCGGGACTTACACGAACAATGAGCAGTTCTTC; CDR3aa: CASSPAGTYTNNEQFF
d_gene: .; v_gene: TRBV2; abundance: .; j_gene: TRBJ1-3; CDR3nt: TGTGCCAGCGTTCAGGGGAGCTCTGGAAACACCATATATTTT; CDR3aa: CASVQGSSGNTIYF
d_gene: .; v_gene: TRBV9; abundance: .; j_gene: TRBJ2-3; CDR3nt: TGTGCCAGCAGCGTAGGTGCGGTCGAAGATACGCAGTATTTT; CDR3aa: CASSVGAVEDTQYF
d_gene: TRBD2; v_gene: TRBV30; abundance: once; j_gene: TRBJ2-7; CDR3nt: TGTGCCTGGAGTGTACACCGGACTAGCGGCACCTCCTACGAGCAGTACTTC; CDR3aa: CAWSVHRTSGTSYEQYF
d_gene: .; v_gene: TRBV7-6; abundance: .; j_gene: TRBJ2-1; CDR3nt: TGTGCCAGCAGCAGGGACGTGCGCTACAATGAGCAGTTCTTC; CDR3aa: CASSRDVRYNEQFF
d_gene: .; v_gene: TRBV7-2; abundance: .; j_gene: TRBJ2-1; CDR3nt: TGTGCCAGCAGCTTAATCGGCGGGCCCTACAATGAGCAGTTCTTC; CDR3aa: CASSLIGGPYNEQFF
d_gene: .; v_gene: TRBV9; abundance: .; j_gene: TRBJ2-1; CDR3nt: TGTGCCAGCACGGCGGGTAATGAGCAGTTCTTC; CDR3aa: CASTAGNEQFF
d_gene: .; v_gene: TRBV7-3; abundance: .; j_gene: TRBJ2-3; CDR3nt: TGTGCCAGCAGCTTATGGCAAGGGGACTCCCGATACACAGATACGCAGTATTTT; CDR3aa: CASSLWQGDSRYTDTQYF
d_gene: TRBD1; v_gene: TRBV19; abundance: .; j_gene: TRBJ2-5; CDR3nt: TGTGCCAGTAGTACAACCGGGACAGGGTACGCGGCGTACCAAGAGACCCAGTACTTC; CDR3aa: CASSTTGTGYAAYQETQYF
d_gene: .; v_gene: TRBV27; abundance: .; j_gene: TRBJ2-1; CDR3nt: TGTGCCAGCAGTTTCCGGGGTGGGAGTGAGCAGTTCTTC; CDR3aa: CASSFRGGSEQFF
d_gene: .; v_gene: TRBV6-5; abundance: few; j_gene: TRBJ2-7; CDR3nt: TGTGCCAGCAGTTACGGGAGCAGCTCCTACGAGCAGTACTTC; CDR3aa: CASSYGSSSYEQYF
d_gene: .; v_gene: TRBV5-5; abundance: .; j_gene: TRBJ1-2; CDR3nt: TGTGCCAGCAGCTTGGGCGACGGGGGCTATGGCTACACCTTC; CDR3aa: CASSLGDGGYGYTF